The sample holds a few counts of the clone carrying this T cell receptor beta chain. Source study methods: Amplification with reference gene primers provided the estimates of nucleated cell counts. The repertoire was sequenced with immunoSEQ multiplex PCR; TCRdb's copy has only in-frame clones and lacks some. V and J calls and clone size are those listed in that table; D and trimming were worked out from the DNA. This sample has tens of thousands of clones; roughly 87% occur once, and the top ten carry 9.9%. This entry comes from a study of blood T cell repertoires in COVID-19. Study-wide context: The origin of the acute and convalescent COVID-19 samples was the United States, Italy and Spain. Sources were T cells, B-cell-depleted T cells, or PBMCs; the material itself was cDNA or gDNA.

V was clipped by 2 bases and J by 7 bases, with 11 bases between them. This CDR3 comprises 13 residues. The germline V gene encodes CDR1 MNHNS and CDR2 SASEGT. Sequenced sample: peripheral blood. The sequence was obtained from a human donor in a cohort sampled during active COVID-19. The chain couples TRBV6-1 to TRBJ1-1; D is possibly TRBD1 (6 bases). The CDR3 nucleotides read TGTGCCAGCAGTGAAATAGGGGGACATGAAGCTTTCTTT. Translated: CASSEIGGHEAFF.